This T cell receptor beta chain was recovered during a study of liver allograft versus peripheral blood T cells. Study context: A comparison was made between T cell receptor repertoires in transplanted livers and those in recipients' peripheral blood.

Only a few counts were recorded for this clonotype. Germline-derived CDR1 and CDR2 are MNHEY and SVGAGI. The CDR3 contains 15 residues. J was trimmed by 6 bases and V by 2 bases; bases with no gene match: 7. TCRdb processed the reads anew with MiXCR; each CDR3 protein has one entry. The top ten clones hold approximately 9.6% of a sample with 1,500 to 2,000 distinct CDR3 sequences, more than 15% of them seen once. This sequence was found in a human patient who had a liver transplant. Some T cells may be provided by the graft donor. This rearrangement joins TRBV6-5 to TRBJ2-3, with TRBD1 identical over 8 bases. CDR3 nucleotides: TGTGCCAGCAGTTACGCAGGGGGCTCGACCGATACGCAGTATTTT. Translating gives CASSYAGGSTDTQYF.